This entry describes one T cell receptor beta chain. Germline V gives CDR1 LNHDA, CDR2 SQIVND (reference sequence). CDR3 length: 13 residues. Trimming shortened V by 3 bases and J by 9 bases, and 9 bases separated the two germline ends. Participant-given clinical history determined each cohort assignment. As processed by the authors: Counts of nucleated cells, estimated from reference gene primer amplification, were obtained. Using immunoSEQ multiplex PCR, the repertoire was profiled, and TCRdb retains in-frame clones only, with some absent. For V, J and clone size, that table is used; D and trimming come from the DNA. The data show about 340,000 clones, more than 85% seen once. The record originates from a study of blood T cell repertoires in COVID-19.

The receptor's source is a young woman who had recovered from COVID-19. The J gene is TRBJ1-6, the V gene TRBV19; D is unresolved. Sequenced: PBMCs or T cells enriched from blood (not recorded which). CDR3 sequence reads: CASSIAVRSPLHF. Here the CDR3 DNA reads TGTGCCAGTAGTATCGCAGTACGTTCACCCCTCCACTTT. Full variable domain (outside the CDR3, taken from reference TRBV19 and TRBJ1-6): DGGITQSPKYLFRKEGQNVTLSCEQNLNHDAMYWYRQDPGQGLRLIYYSQIVNDFQKGDIAEGYSVSREKKESFPLTVTSAQKNPTAFYLCASSIAVRSPLHFGNGTRLTVT.